Below, 29 T cell receptor beta chains from the same sample are listed, as sequenced in a study of T cell responses to AZD1222 COVID-19 vaccine. Assay: immunoSEQ multiplex PCR; the TCRdb copy retains only in-frame clones and omits some. This table has roughly 82,000 clones, more than 75% appearing once. Sample: peripheral blood, taken on day 0 of AZD1222 vaccination. Receptor source: an adult in good health.

V is TRBV13 and J is TRBJ1-6; no definite D call. The ends were cut back, 5 bases at V and 1 base at J, with 6 bases in the middle. The germline V gene encodes CDR1 PRHDT and CDR2 FYEKMQ (reference sequence). The CDR3 extends over 14 amino acids. The CDR3: CASSGKSYNSPLHF. CDR3 in DNA: TGTGCCAGCAGCGGGAAGTCCTATAATTCACCCCTCCACTTT.

This clone was counted once. V usage is TRBV15 and J usage is TRBJ2-1; a possible D gene is TRBD2 (6 bases). Germline V gene data show CDR1 as LNHNV and CDR2 as YYDKDF (reference sequence). CDR3 length: 17 amino acids. V was trimmed by 1 base and J by 0 bases, leaving 13 bases between them. CDR3 DNA sequence: TGTGCCACCAGCAGAGGTATAGAAGCGGGCTCCTACAATGAGCAGTTCTTC. Its translation is CATSRGIEAGSYNEQFF.

CDR3 coding DNA: TGTGCCAGCAGCTCCCGGACTAGCGGGGGCCCCGGGGAGACCCAGTACTTC. As protein: CASSSRTSGGPGETQYF. V usage is TRBV7-9 and J usage is TRBJ2-5, with 13 bases lining up with TRBD2. The CDR3 sequence is 17 residues long. V dropped 4 bases and J dropped 5; count of bases not matched to a gene: 10. The germline CDR1 and CDR2 sequences are SEHNR and FQNEAQ (reference sequence). The full variable domain, completed using reference TRBV7-9 and TRBJ2-5, is DTGVSQNPRHKITKRGQNVTFRCDPISEHNRLYWYRQTLGQGPEFLTYFQNEAQLEKSRLLSDRFSAERPKGSFSTLEIQRTEQGDSAMYLCASSSRTSGGPGETQYFGPGTRLLVL.

The chain links TRBV29-1 to TRBJ2-7; perhaps TRBD1 as D (7 bases). V lost 4 bases and J 1 base, leaving 14 bases between the germline ends. CDR1 is SQVTM and CDR2 is ANQGSEA in the germline V gene. The length of the CDR3 is 14 residues. CDR3 coding DNA: TGCAGCGTTGTTGACAGGGACTTATCCTACGAGCAGTACTTC. Residues: CSVVDRDLSYEQYF.

The chain couples TRBV7-8 to TRBJ2-3; D possibly corresponds to TRBD2 (7 bases). The V and J ends lost 3 bases and 8 bases respectively, with 15 bases between them. This CDR3 is 14 amino acids long. The germline V gene has CDR1 SGHVS and CDR2 FQNEAQ. This CDR3 is CASSLGGAGATQYF. CDR3 coding DNA: TGTGCCAGCAGCTTGGGGGGGGCAGGCGCTACGCAGTATTTT.

The genes are TRBV29-1 and TRBJ2-5; 7 bases align to TRBD1. With 4 bases clipped from V and 2 bases from J, the junction kept 1 base outside the gene matches. CDR3 length: 12 amino acids. Germline V lookup: CDR1 SQVTM, CDR2 ANQGSEA. CDR3 nucleotide sequence: TGCAGCGTTGCCAGGGGGCAAGAGACCCAGTACTTC. Translation: CSVARGQETQYF.

This chain connects TRBV27 to TRBJ2-5, with no clear D. The CDR3 is 12 amino acids. Per germline, CDR1 MNHEY and CDR2 SMNVEV (reference sequence). The V and J ends lost 7 bases and 4 bases respectively, with 10 bases between them. The CDR3 DNA reads TGTGCCAGCAAAAGAGTGGGAGAGACCCAGTACTTC. Amino acids: CASKRVGETQYF.

The V gene is TRBV29-1, the J gene TRBJ1-4, with 8 bases lining up with TRBD1. Germline V gene data show CDR1 as SQVTM and CDR2 as ANQGSEA. The CDR3 runs 15 residues. Trimming took 6 bases from V and 4 from J; bases not matched to a gene: 10. The CDR3 nucleotides read TGCAGCGTCACCGGGACAGGTCCTGGTAATGAAAAACTGTTTTTT. Its translation: CSVTGTGPGNEKLFF.

This clone has just a few counts. The chain recombines TRBV6-5 with TRBJ1-3; D remains ambiguous. The germline V gene encodes CDR1 MNHEY and CDR2 SVGAGI. The CDR3 length is 13 residues. Trimming pared 5 bases from V and 8 bases from J, leaving 13 bases between. CDR3 nucleotides: TGTGCCAGCAGTCAGAGCCGGAAGGACACCATATATTTT. This translates into CASSQSRKDTIYF.

This rearrangement joins TRBV7-2 to TRBJ2-7; no firm D call. Germline V gene data show CDR1 as SGHTA and CDR2 as FQGNSA. The germline V and J ends were trimmed by 2 bases and 0 bases, with 2 bases remaining between them. The CDR3 has 12 residues. The CDR3 sequence is CASSLYSYEQYF. CDR3 in DNA: TGTGCCAGCAGCTTATACTCCTACGAGCAGTACTTC.

The J gene is TRBJ1-2, the V gene TRBV6-5; D unclear. The CDR3 loop spans 13 amino acids. In germline, CDR1 is MNHEY, CDR2 SVGAGI. The V end lost 2 bases, the J end lost 4 bases, and 8 bases lay between the germline ends. The CDR3 reads CASSYDRFYGYTF. The CDR3 coding sequence is TGTGCCAGCAGTTACGATAGATTCTATGGCTACACCTTC.

V is TRBV27 and J is TRBJ1-5; the D is unclear. Germline CDR1 is MNHEY and CDR2 is SMNVEV (reference sequence). Trimming shortened V by 8 bases and J by 6 bases, and 14 bases separated the two germline ends. The CDR3 length is 13 residues. CDR3 DNA: TGTGCCAGCGCACCCAAAGTAGGTCAGCCCCAGCATTTT. Translation gives CASAPKVGQPQHF.

The chain recombines TRBV7-2 with TRBJ2-1, with D hard to call. The CDR3 is made up of 13 amino acids. In germline, CDR1 is SGHTA, CDR2 FQGNSA. V lost 6 bases and J lost 7, with 13 bases in between. CDR3 coding DNA: TGTGCCAGCAGTACCTACTACTCGAATGAGCAGTTCTTC. Its translation: CASSTYYSNEQFF. Based on the CDR3 plus reference TRBV7-2 and TRBJ2-1, the full variable domain is GAGVSQSPSNKVTEKGKDVELRCDPISGHTALYWYRQSLGQGLEFLIYFQGNSAPDKSGLPSDRFSAERTGGSVSTLTIQRTQQEDSAVYLCASSTYYSNEQFFGPGTRLTVL.

In this sample, this clone is medium-sized. J is TRBJ1-5 and V is TRBV28, with D possibly TRBD1 on 5 matching bases. Germline CDR1 reads MDHEN; CDR2 reads SYDVKM. CDR3 length: 12 amino acids. V lost 5 bases, J lost 10 bases, and 12 bases lay in between. The CDR3 DNA reads as TGTGCCAGCAGTGCCCCGAGGGGACCCCAGCATTTT. Its translation: CASSAPRGPQHF.

The gene calls are TRBV2 and TRBJ2-7; 12 bases are shared with TRBD1. The V gene's germline CDR1 is SNHLY and CDR2 FYNNEI. V trimming: 5 bases; J trimming: 5 bases; junction bases outside the gene matches: 4. There are 14 residues in the CDR3. The CDR3 sequence: CASSPGQGADEQYF. The CDR3 DNA follows: TGTGCCAGCAGTCCGGGACAGGGGGCTGACGAGCAGTACTTC.

The gene calls are TRBV27 and TRBJ1-4, with D possibly matching TRBD1 (6 bases). With 1 base removed from V and 3 bases from J, the gap between germline ends came to 9 bases. From germline, CDR1 is MNHEY and CDR2 SMNVEV (reference sequence). The CDR3 covers 15 residues. The CDR3 here is CASSLWTEPNEKLFF. In DNA form, the CDR3 reads TGTGCCAGCAGTTTATGGACAGAGCCTAATGAAAAACTGTTTTTT.

This sequence joins TRBV9 and TRBJ2-5; D ambiguous. Germline CDR1 and CDR2: SGDLS and YYNGEE. CDR3 length equals 15 residues. The ends were cut back, 0 bases at V and 1 base at J, with 10 bases in the middle. The CDR3 loop is CASSVAEGRQETQYF. CDR3 sequence (DNA): TGTGCCAGCAGCGTAGCTGAAGGGCGCCAAGAGACCCAGTACTTC.

This chain joins TRBV9 and TRBJ2-7; 9 bases fit TRBD1. This CDR3 region has 13 residues. The ends lost 4 bases at V and 2 bases at J; junction bases unmatched: 1. Germline V lookup: CDR1 SGDLS, CDR2 YYNGEE. This chain's CDR3 is CASSRDRAYEQYF. The DNA for the CDR3 is TGTGCCAGCAGCCGGGACAGGGCCTACGAGCAGTACTTC.

The rearrangement uses TRBV5-4 and TRBJ1-2; D ambiguous. Trimming removed 5 bases at V and 2 bases at J, with 16 bases between. CDR1 and CDR2 (germline): SGHNT, YYREEE (reference sequence). This CDR3 is 15 amino acids long. CDR3 in amino acids: CASRLGRTTNYGYTF. The CDR3 bases are TGTGCCAGCAGACTTGGGCGCACTACGAACTATGGCTACACCTTC.

The chain recombines TRBV7-3 with TRBJ1-2, with no clear D. Trimming left V 1 base short and J 7 bases short, with 10 bases between. The CDR3 runs to 13 residues. Per the germline V gene, CDR1 is SGHTA and CDR2 is FQGTGA. CDR3 nucleotide sequence: TGTGCCAGCAGCTTAAATGGGGAATTTGGCTACACCTTC. It translates to CASSLNGEFGYTF.

The V and J genes are TRBV5-5 and TRBJ1-3; D gene unclear. The CDR3 runs 13 residues. The germline V gene encodes CDR1 SGHKS and CDR2 YYEKEE (reference sequence). Between the trimmed V and J ends, which lost 4 bases and 0 bases, there was a span of 5 bases. CDR3 residues: CASSKISGNTIYF. For the CDR3, the DNA is TGTGCCAGCAGCAAAATCTCTGGAAACACCATATATTTT. The whole variable domain, remainder taken from reference TRBV5-5 and TRBJ1-3, is DAGVTQSPTHLIKTRGQQVTLRCSPISGHKSVSWYQQVLGQGPQFIFQYYEKEERGRGNFPDRFSARQFPNYSSELNVNALLLGDSALYLCASSKISGNTIYFGEGSWLTVV.

V gene TRBV6-6 combines with J gene TRBJ1-1; 7 bases line up with TRBD1. V lost 7 bases to trimming and J lost 0 bases; unmatched junction nucleotides: 8. The CDR3 totals 15 residues. Looked up from germline, CDR1 is MNHNY and CDR2 is SVGAGI (reference sequence). In nucleotides, the CDR3 is TGTGCCAGCACCAACAGGGGAAGGATGAACACTGAAGCTTTCTTT. Amino acid sequence: CASTNRGRMNTEAFF.

The gene calls are TRBV7-2 and TRBJ1-4; possibly TRBD1 for D (6 bases). Deletions cut 5 bases from V and 10 bases from J, with 20 bases between. Germline CDR1 reads SGHTA; CDR2 reads FQGNSA. This CDR3 comprises 15 residues. The CDR3 here is CASSPTNRVRGKLFF. The CDR3 bases are TGTGCCAGCAGCCCCACAAACAGGGTGAGGGGAAAACTGTTTTTT.

The V call is TRBV24-1, the J call TRBJ1-2; 10 bases fit TRBD1. The CDR3 runs to 15 residues. After removal of 2 bases from V and 7 bases from J, the junction contained 6 bases not matched to a gene. CDR1 is KGHDR, CDR2 SFDVKD, per germline. The CDR3 protein is CATSDWTGGYVGYTF. The CDR3 region has the DNA TGTGCCACCAGTGATTGGACAGGGGGTTACGTTGGCTACACCTTC.

This clone was seen only once. The genes are TRBV12-3 or TRBV12-4 and TRBJ2-7, with no clear D. This CDR3 is built from 12 residues. The V gene lost 4 bases and the J gene lost 4 bases, with 8 bases spanning the gap. The CDR3 bases are TGTGCCAGCAGTTCCGGCGGATACGAGCAGTACTTC. It encodes CASSSGGYEQYF.

This clone showed up just once. V gene TRBV2 combines with J gene TRBJ1-4, with TRBD1 identical over 7 bases. V was clipped by 5 bases and J by 7 bases; unmatched bases: 7. CDR3 length: 14 residues. Germline values: CDR1 SNHLY, CDR2 FYNNEI. CDR3 nucleotide sequence: TGTGCCAGCAGTCAGAGGGGGCGGGGTGAAAAACTGTTTTTT. It translates to CASSQRGRGEKLFF.

Only one count was recorded for this clone. This chain links TRBV27 with TRBJ2-7; 8 bases are shared with TRBD1. The germline V gene has CDR1 MNHEY and CDR2 SMNVEV (reference sequence). V lost 3 bases, J lost 6 bases, and 10 bases stayed unmatched. The CDR3 runs to 15 residues. The CDR3 protein is CASSLSGTGPSEQYF. CDR3 in DNA: TGTGCCAGCAGTTTGTCCGGGACAGGTCCCTCCGAGCAGTACTTC.

The rearrangement joins TRBV2 to TRBJ2-7, with D unclear. The V gene lost 3 bases and the J gene lost 0 bases, with 6 bases spanning the gap. Germline CDR1 and CDR2: SNHLY and FYNNEI. This CDR3 comprises 13 residues. The CDR3 loop is CASSDGSSYEQYF. For the CDR3, the DNA is TGTGCCAGCAGTGACGGTAGCTCCTACGAGCAGTACTTC.

The gene calls are TRBV19 and TRBJ1-3; a weak D match, TRBD1 (5 bases). The CDR3 is 15 residues long. CDR1 and CDR2 from the germline V gene are LNHDA and SQIVND (reference sequence). Deletions cut 3 bases from V and 9 bases from J, with 18 bases between. The CDR3 coding sequence is TGTGCCAGTAGTATCCAAGGCGGCAGGGAGGGCACCATATATTTT. Its protein is CASSIQGGREGTIYF. The variable domain in full, completed from reference TRBV19 and TRBJ1-3, reads DGGITQSPKYLFRKEGQNVTLSCEQNLNHDAMYWYRQDPGQGLRLIYYSQIVNDFQKGDIAEGYSVSREKKESFPLTVTSAQKNPTAFYLCASSIQGGREGTIYFGEGSWLTVV.